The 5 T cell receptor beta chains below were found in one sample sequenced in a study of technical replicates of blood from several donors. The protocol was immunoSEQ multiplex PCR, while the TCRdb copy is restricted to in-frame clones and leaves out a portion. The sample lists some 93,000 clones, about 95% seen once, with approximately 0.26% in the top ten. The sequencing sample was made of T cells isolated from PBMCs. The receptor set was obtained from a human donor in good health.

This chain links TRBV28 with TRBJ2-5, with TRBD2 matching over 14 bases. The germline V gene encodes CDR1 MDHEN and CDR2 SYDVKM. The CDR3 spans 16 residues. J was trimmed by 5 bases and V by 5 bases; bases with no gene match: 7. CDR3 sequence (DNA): TGTGCCAGCAGTAGACTAGCGGGAGGGCCGGGGGAGACCCAGTACTTC. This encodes CASSRLAGGPGETQYF.

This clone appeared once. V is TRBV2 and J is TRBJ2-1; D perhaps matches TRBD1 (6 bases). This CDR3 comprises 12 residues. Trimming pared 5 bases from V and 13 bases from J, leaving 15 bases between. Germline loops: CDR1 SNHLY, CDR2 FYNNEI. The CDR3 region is CASSRLQGFQFF. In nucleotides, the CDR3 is TGTGCCAGCAGTCGACTACAGGGTTTCCAGTTCTTC.

The CDR3 sequence is CASSQHKGGTEAFF. The CDR3 DNA reads as TGCGCCAGCAGCCAACACAAGGGGGGGACTGAAGCTTTCTTT. The chain recombines TRBV4-1 with TRBJ1-1; tentatively, D is TRBD1 (6 bases). V was shortened by 2 bases and J by 5 bases, with 12 bases between the two germline ends. This CDR3 has 14 amino acids. Germline V lookup: CDR1 MGHRA, CDR2 YSYEKL.

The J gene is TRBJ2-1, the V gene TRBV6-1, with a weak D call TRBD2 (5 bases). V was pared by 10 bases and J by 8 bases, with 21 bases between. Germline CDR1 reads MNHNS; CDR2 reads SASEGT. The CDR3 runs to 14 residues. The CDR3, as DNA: TGTGCCATAAACAGTGGACTCGCAGTCCATGAGCAGTTCTTC. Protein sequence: CAINSGLAVHEQFF.

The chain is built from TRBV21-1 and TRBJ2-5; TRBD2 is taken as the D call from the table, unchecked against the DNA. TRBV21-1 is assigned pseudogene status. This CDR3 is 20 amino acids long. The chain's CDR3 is CASSKGPLGSGGPRQETQYF. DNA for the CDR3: TGTGCCAGCAGCAAAGGACCCCTTGGAAGCGGGGGGCCCCGACAAGAGACCCAGTACTTC.